Below are 25 T cell receptor beta chains sequenced from a single sample in a study of lymphopenia after photon versus proton radiotherapy. Some clones are missing from TCRdb's copy, which holds only in-frame ones; the method was immunoSEQ multiplex PCR. The data show roughly 5,000 clones, around 88% seen once. Material: peripheral blood, obtained from a patient treated with photon-based radiotherapy. Receptor source: a man older than 75 with cholangiocarcinoma.

This sequence joins TRBV6-1 and TRBJ1-5; 12 nucleotides line up with TRBD1. CDR1 is MNHNS, CDR2 SASEGT, per germline. The junction had 11 bases not matched to a gene; V was cut back by 8 bases and J by 9 bases. The CDR3 spans 15 residues. The CDR3 DNA reads TGTGCCAGCGGTAAGGGACAGGGGGCGATCCCGCCCCAGCATTTT. It encodes CASGKGQGAIPPQHF.

The V call is TRBV6-6, the J call TRBJ2-5, with D possibly TRBD2 on 6 matching bases. V gave up 2 bases and J gave up 4 bases, with 14 bases separating them. Germline CDR1 and CDR2: MNHNY and SVGAGI (reference sequence). The CDR3 has 15 residues. The DNA of the CDR3 is TGTGCCAGCAGTTACCGATACGGGGGTGGAGAGACCCAGTACTTC. It translates to CASSYRYGGGETQYF.

This rearrangement joins TRBV2 to TRBJ2-2; TRBD1 is a possible D gene (5 bases). CDR3 length: 13 amino acids. V lost 5 bases, J lost 6 bases, and 10 bases lay in between. Germline-derived CDR1 and CDR2 are SNHLY and FYNNEI. Here the CDR3 reads CASSSGRAGELFF. CDR3 DNA: TGTGCCAGCAGTTCGGGCAGGGCCGGGGAGCTGTTTTTT.

The chain uses TRBV7-3 and TRBJ2-2; D call uncertain. Germline V gives CDR1 SGHTA, CDR2 FQGTGA. The CDR3 spans 14 residues. Trimming left V 2 bases short and J 2 bases short, with 6 bases between. Here the CDR3 DNA reads TGTGCCAGCAGCTTAGGGGTTAACACCGGGGAGCTGTTTTTT. Translated, it gives CASSLGVNTGELFF.

The gene calls are TRBV6-1 and TRBJ2-5; either TRBD1 or TRBD2 may supply D (5 bases each). The CDR3 spans 16 residues. Germline lookup yields CDR1 MNHNS and CDR2 SASEGT. Trimming took off 4 bases at V and 1 base at J, with 16 bases between the two ends. CDR3 nucleotides: TGTGCCAGCAGTGTCACACCTAGAGGGGTCCAAGAGACCCAGTACTTC. Translating it yields CASSVTPRGVQETQYF.

The rearrangement joins TRBV6-6 to TRBJ1-2, with no clear D. Germline V gene sequence: CDR1 MNHNY, CDR2 SVGAGI (reference sequence). V lost 7 bases and J 4 bases, leaving 13 bases between the germline ends. This CDR3 is 13 amino acids long. The CDR3 region has the DNA TGTGCCAGCATGGCTGCCGTAGGCTATGGCTACACCTTC. Encoded protein: CASMAAVGYGYTF.

J is TRBJ1-1 and V is TRBV6-5, with a tentative D call TRBD1 (6 bases). The CDR3 length is 13 residues. Germline CDR1 MNHEY, CDR2 SVGAGI. V was cut by 2 bases and J by 6 bases, with 10 bases left in between. Here the CDR3 reads CASSYPGGPEAFF. The CDR3 DNA reads TGTGCCAGCAGTTACCCCGGGGGGCCTGAAGCTTTCTTT.

The V call is TRBV10-2, the J call TRBJ2-7; TRBD1 matches at 7 bases. Germline CDR1 and CDR2: WSHSY and SAAADI. CDR3 length: 13 residues. J was trimmed by 5 bases and V by 6 bases; bases with no gene match: 7. The CDR3 here is CASSWQGVDEQYF. The CDR3 region has the DNA TGCGCCAGCAGCTGGCAGGGGGTCGACGAGCAGTACTTC.

This clone appeared a few times. This chain connects TRBV19 to TRBJ1-1, with 8 nucleotides matching TRBD1. The CDR3 spans 17 residues. Trimming at V came to 4 bases and at J to 1 base, leaving 11 bases not matched to a gene. Germline V CDR1 and CDR2: LNHDA, SQIVND (reference sequence). The CDR3 nucleotides are TGTGCCAGTAGTACCTCCAGGGGGCTACACCGGAACACTGAAGCTTTCTTT. This sequence encodes CASSTSRGLHRNTEAFF.

The chain combines TRBV19 with TRBJ2-5, with D perhaps matching TRBD1 (5 bases). The germline V and J ends were trimmed by 3 bases and 5 bases, with 13 bases remaining between them. This CDR3 contains 14 residues. Germline V lookup: CDR1 LNHDA, CDR2 SQIVND (reference sequence). CDR3 nucleotides: TGTGCCAGTAGTATTTCAGGGATTCGGGAGACCCAGTACTTC. It is translated as CASSISGIRETQYF.

This chain connects TRBV5-1 to TRBJ2-5, with D possibly matching TRBD2 (6 bases). Trimming took 5 bases from V and 4 from J, leaving 18 bases between them. The germline gives CDR1 SGHRS, CDR2 YFSETQ. The CDR3 is 15 residues long. The CDR3 is CASRSRDFLGETQYF. Here the CDR3 DNA reads TGCGCCAGCAGGAGCCGGGACTTCCTCGGAGAGACCCAGTACTTC.

The gene calls are TRBV7-3 and TRBJ2-2; TRBD2 aligns across 11 bases. The CDR3 is made up of 17 amino acids. Unmatched junction bases numbered 9, after V lost 5 bases and J lost 4 bases. CDR1 and CDR2 (germline): SGHTA, FQGTGA. This CDR3 reads CASSPKSSGGRTGELFF. The CDR3 DNA follows: TGTGCCAGCAGCCCCAAGTCTAGCGGGGGGCGCACCGGGGAGCTGTTTTTT.

The DNA of the CDR3 is TGTGCCAGTAGTGCCACAGGGCCTGGGGCCAACGTCCTGACTTTC. Translating it yields CASSATGPGANVLTF. The chain employs TRBV19 and TRBJ2-6; a possible D gene is TRBD1 (6 bases). The length of the CDR3 is 15 residues. Looked up from germline, CDR1 is LNHDA and CDR2 is SQIVND (reference sequence). Trimming cost V 5 bases and J 2 bases, with 10 bases left between them.

This chain uses TRBV14 with TRBJ1-2; D perhaps matches TRBD1 (6 bases). CDR1 is SGHDN and CDR2 is FVKESK in the germline V gene. The CDR3 runs 12 residues. With 6 bases removed from V and 9 bases from J, the gap between germline ends came to 14 bases. CDR3 coding DNA: TGTGCCAGCAGTAAACTCACAGGGAGCTACACCTTC. Protein product: CASSKLTGSYTF.

The rearrangement joins TRBV19 to TRBJ1-5; no clear D. This CDR3 comprises 13 residues. Per germline, CDR1 LNHDA and CDR2 SQIVND (reference sequence). V was pared by 7 bases and J by 0 bases, with 7 bases between. This CDR3 reads CASNGNSNQPQHF. The CDR3 nucleotides read TGTGCCAGTAATGGCAATAGCAATCAGCCCCAGCATTTT.

The chain recombines TRBV5-1 with TRBJ1-3, with 8 bases matching TRBD1. This CDR3 is built from 16 residues. Germline CDR1 SGHRS, CDR2 YFSETQ. V lost 0 bases to trimming and J lost 0 bases; unmatched junction nucleotides: 2. CDR3 amino acids: CASSLDGQGSGNTIYF. CDR3 coding DNA: TGCGCCAGCAGCTTGGATGGACAGGGCTCTGGAAACACCATATATTTT. Full variable domain (outside the CDR3, taken from reference TRBV5-1 and TRBJ1-3): KAGVTQTPRYLIKTRGQQVTLSCSPISGHRSVSWYQQTPGQGLQFLFEYFSETQRNKGNFPGRFSGRQFSNSRSEMNVSTLELGDSALYLCASSLDGQGSGNTIYFGEGSWLTVV.

The V gene is TRBV2, the J gene TRBJ1-5, with TRBD1 matching over 10 bases. The J segment lost 4 bases and the V segment lost 4 bases, leaving 7 bases of the junction unmatched. The germline gives CDR1 SNHLY, CDR2 FYNNEI. The CDR3 consists of 16 residues. The chain's CDR3 is CASSGLTGGRNQPQHF. CDR3 sequence (DNA): TGTGCCAGCAGTGGTCTGACAGGGGGCAGGAATCAGCCCCAGCATTTT.

The CDR3 here is CSVKGQTYEQYF. The CDR3, as DNA: TGCAGCGTTAAGGGACAGACCTACGAGCAGTACTTC. The genes are TRBV29-1 and TRBJ2-7, with 7 positions matching TRBD1. The germline gives CDR1 SQVTM, CDR2 ANQGSEA. V lost 5 bases to trimming and J lost 2 bases; unmatched junction nucleotides: 3. The CDR3 is 12 amino acids.

The rearrangement uses TRBV28 and TRBJ2-2; 8 bases map to TRBD2. Trimming took 6 bases from V and 4 from J; bases not matched to a gene: 4. The CDR3 sequence is 14 residues long. Germline assignment: CDR1 MDHEN and CDR2 SYDVKM. The CDR3 sequence is CASSLRGGTGELFF. The CDR3 nucleotides read TGTGCCAGCAGCCTACGGGGGGGCACCGGGGAGCTGTTTTTT.

The chain links TRBV18 to TRBJ1-2; possible D gene TRBD1, 6 bases. From germline, CDR1 is KGHSH and CDR2 LQKENI. Trimming pared 1 base from V and 4 bases from J, leaving 7 bases between. The CDR3 is made up of 13 amino acids. The CDR3 reads CASSPLTGYGYTF. The CDR3, as DNA: TGTGCCAGCTCACCACTGACAGGCTATGGCTACACCTTC. Using reference TRBV18 and TRBJ1-2 for the parts outside the CDR3, the full variable domain is NAGVMQNPRHLVRRRGQEARLRCSPMKGHSHVYWYRQLPEEGLKFMVYLQKENIIDESGMPKERFSAEFPKEGPSILRIQQVVRGDSAAYFCASSPLTGYGYTFGSGTRLTVV.

The chain uses TRBV15 and TRBJ2-5; no clear D gene. Germline V gene sequence: CDR1 LNHNV, CDR2 YYDKDF (reference sequence). The CDR3 sequence is 14 residues long. The germline V and J ends were trimmed by 2 bases and 3 bases, with 10 bases remaining between them. The CDR3 spells CATSRHRAEETQYF. The CDR3 region has the DNA TGTGCCACCAGCAGACATAGGGCGGAAGAGACCCAGTACTTC.

The chain joins TRBV19 to TRBJ2-1; D is possibly TRBD2 (5 bases). The V and J ends lost 2 bases and 3 bases respectively, with 20 bases between them. Germline CDR1 and CDR2: LNHDA and SQIVND (reference sequence). This CDR3 has 18 residues. The CDR3 DNA is TGTGCCAGTAGTATAAGGGAGTCGCCTCTCCTTTACTACAATGAGCAGTTCTTC. As protein: CASSIRESPLLYYNEQFF.

The CDR3 region is CASSLIPGTTGELFF. CDR3 nucleotides: TGTGCCAGCAGCTTAATACCGGGGACCACCGGGGAGCTGTTTTTT. This sequence joins TRBV7-3 and TRBJ2-2; D could derive from TRBD1 or TRBD2 (5 bases each). V was pared by 1 base and J by 4 bases, with 10 bases between. Germline lookup yields CDR1 SGHTA and CDR2 FQGTGA. There are 15 residues in the CDR3.

The rearrangement links TRBV7-8 to TRBJ2-5; 7 bases match TRBD2. Per germline, CDR1 SGHVS and CDR2 FQNEAQ. The CDR3 sequence is 13 residues long. V gave up 7 bases and J gave up 3 bases; unmatched junction bases: 5. For the CDR3, the DNA is TGTGCCAGCACCCTGCTAGCGGAAGAGACCCAGTACTTC. Translating gives CASTLLAEETQYF.

The chain joins TRBV6-6 to TRBJ1-1; D perhaps matches TRBD1 (5 bases). The ends were cut back, 5 bases at V and 1 base at J, with 8 bases in the middle. The germline V gene encodes CDR1 MNHNY and CDR2 SVGAGI (reference sequence). This CDR3 has 13 amino acids. The CDR3 DNA reads as TGTGCCAGCAGTGAGACAGCGAACACTGAAGCTTTCTTT. Residues: CASSETANTEAFF.